Shown below are 22 T cell receptor beta chains from a single sample sequenced in a study of early T cells in non-severe SARS-CoV-2 infection. One entry per CDR3 protein, called by TCRdb with MiXCR from the 5' RACE reads. Counted here are 65,000 to 85,000 distinct CDR3 sequences, 15% to 17% occurring once; the ten biggest clones make up 9.5% to 15%. Sequences were obtained from whole blood. All receptors derive from an adult who was a healthcare worker with PCR-confirmed SARS-CoV-2 infection or an uninfected control (not recorded which).

The chain uses TRBV27 and TRBJ1-6; D is ambiguous. CDR1 and CDR2 from the germline V gene are MNHEY and SMNVEV (reference sequence). V lost 6 bases, J lost 5 bases, and 11 bases lay in between. The CDR3 covers 14 residues. This CDR3 reads CASRPHQDNSPLHF. The CDR3 bases are TGTGCCAGCAGACCACACCAAGATAATTCACCCCTCCACTTT.

This clonotype was counted ten times or more. The DNA for the CDR3 is TGTGCCAGCAGCTGGGGGGCGAACACTGAAGCTTTCTTT. Protein sequence: CASSWGANTEAFF. V gene TRBV7-8 combines with J gene TRBJ1-1; a weak D match, TRBD1 (6 bases). This CDR3 contains 13 residues. Germline V gene data show CDR1 as SGHVS and CDR2 as FQNEAQ. Trimming shortened V by 4 bases and J by 1 base, and 7 bases separated the two germline ends. Combining the CDR3 with reference TRBV7-8 and TRBJ1-1 gives the whole variable domain GAGVSQSPRYKVAKRGQDVALRCDPISGHVSLFWYQQALGQGPEFLTYFQNEAQLDKSGLPSDRFFAERPEGSVSTLKIQRTQQEDSAVYLCASSWGANTEAFFGQGTRLTVV.

The chain joins TRBV18 to TRBJ1-6; D unclear. This CDR3 is built from 17 residues. V was shortened by 3 bases and J by 7 bases, with 19 bases between the two germline ends. Germline lookup yields CDR1 KGHSH and CDR2 LQKENI. The CDR3 sequence is CASSPGPPAQLNSPLHF. The CDR3 nucleotides are TGTGCCAGCTCACCGGGCCCGCCAGCCCAATTGAATTCACCCCTCCACTTT.

The chain couples TRBV10-3 to TRBJ2-7; D not certain. V gave up 2 bases and J gave up 3 bases, with 14 bases separating them. This CDR3 has 15 amino acids. CDR1 is ENHRY and CDR2 is SYGVKD in the germline V gene. The CDR3 sequence: CAISEMDRGIYEQYF. The CDR3 bases are TGTGCCATCAGTGAGATGGACCGTGGAATCTACGAGCAGTACTTC.

This chain joins TRBV10-3 and TRBJ2-7; 8 positions match TRBD2. V dropped 10 bases and J dropped 6; count of bases not matched to a gene: 11. The CDR3 has 13 residues. Germline loops: CDR1 ENHRY, CDR2 SYGVKD. The CDR3 region has the DNA TGTGCCACAGACCGGGCGGCGGGAGGCGAGCAGTACTTC. This translates into CATDRAAGGEQYF.

This clonotype was observed a handful of times. The chain has TRBV7-3 and TRBJ2-1, with D tentatively TRBD2 (6 bases). The V gene lost 4 bases and the J gene lost 5 bases, with 12 bases spanning the gap. Per germline, CDR1 SGHTA and CDR2 FQGTGA. This CDR3 contains 14 residues. Written as DNA, the CDR3 is TGTGCCAGCAGCTCACCGGGGGTGAACAATGAGCAGTTCTTC. As protein: CASSSPGVNNEQFF.

The chain has TRBV19 and TRBJ2-6, with unresolved D. The CDR3 has 14 residues. CDR1 and CDR2 from the germline V gene are LNHDA and SQIVND (reference sequence). With 3 bases removed from V and 1 base from J, the gap between germline ends came to 4 bases. This chain's CDR3 is CASSMGSGANVLTF. The CDR3 DNA reads TGTGCCAGTAGTATGGGGTCTGGGGCCAACGTCCTGACTTTC. The full variable domain, its missing parts supplied by reference TRBV19 and TRBJ2-6, is DGGITQSPKYLFRKEGQNVTLSCEQNLNHDAMYWYRQDPGQGLRLIYYSQIVNDFQKGDIAEGYSVSREKKESFPLTVTSAQKNPTAFYLCASSMGSGANVLTFGAGSRLTVL.

This clonotype appeared a few times. V and J are TRBV3-1 and TRBJ2-3; D possibly matches TRBD1 or TRBD2 (5 bases each). V was cut by 0 bases and J by 3 bases, with 13 bases left in between. Germline V gives CDR1 LGHDT, CDR2 YNNKEL (reference sequence). This CDR3 comprises 16 residues. The CDR3 DNA sequence: TGTGCCAGCAGCCAAGAAACGGGTGGGGGAACAGATACGCAGTATTTT. Its translation: CASSQETGGGTDTQYF.

In regard to this clonotype: This clone may be a read error of a much larger clone one base away. This rearrangement joins TRBV6-6 to TRBJ1-6; D perhaps matches TRBD1 (6 bases). The CDR3 has 13 amino acids. The germline V gene has CDR1 MNHNY and CDR2 SVGAGI (reference sequence). The CDR3 region is CVSSYGQNSPLHF. Written as DNA, the CDR3 is TGTGTCAGCAGTTACGGACAGAATTCACCCCTCCACTTT.

This clonotype was recorded at least ten times. The chain joins TRBV6-1 to TRBJ1-2; perhaps TRBD1 as D (6 bases). There are 15 residues in the CDR3. With 6 bases removed from V and 5 bases from J, the gap between germline ends came to 19 bases. Germline V lookup: CDR1 MNHNS, CDR2 SASEGT. The CDR3 loop reads CASSATGHNMYGYTF. The CDR3 region has the DNA TGTGCCAGCAGCGCGACGGGACATAATATGTATGGCTACACCTTC.

In this sample, this clonotype turned up many times. V usage is TRBV20-1 and J usage is TRBJ2-2, with D unclear. The germline gives CDR1 DFQATT, CDR2 SNEGSKA (reference sequence). Trimming cost V 0 bases and J 2 bases, with 7 bases left between them. The CDR3 consists of 14 residues. CDR3 loop: CSARDRTNTGELFF. The CDR3 DNA reads as TGCAGTGCTAGAGATCGAACTAACACCGGGGAGCTGTTTTTT.

This clonotype was found many times. The chain recombines TRBV20-1 with TRBJ2-3; the match to TRBD1 covers 7 bases. This CDR3 is built from 15 residues. Germline values: CDR1 DFQATT, CDR2 SNEGSKA (reference sequence). V lost 5 bases and J lost 4; bases outside the gene matches: 12. CDR3 sequence: CSAGPLQGSADTQYF. The CDR3 nucleotides are TGCAGTGCTGGACCTCTACAGGGGAGCGCAGATACGCAGTATTTT.

The J gene is TRBJ1-3, the V gene TRBV6-6, with D perhaps matching TRBD1 (5 bases). CDR3 size: 14 residues. Per germline, CDR1 MNHNY and CDR2 SVGAGI (reference sequence). V lost 7 bases to trimming and J lost 4 bases, with 14 bases between them. CDR3 sequence reads: CASTLGGTGNTIYF. CDR3 nucleotide sequence: TGTGCCAGCACCCTCGGGGGTACAGGAAACACCATATATTTT.

This chain joins TRBV14 and TRBJ2-7; D call uncertain. The CDR3 is 12 residues long. In germline, CDR1 is SGHDN, CDR2 FVKESK. V was pared by 3 bases and J by 3 bases, with 6 bases between. The DNA of the CDR3 is TGTGCCAGCAGCCAGAACAGCTACGAGCAGTACTTC. This sequence encodes CASSQNSYEQYF.

The gene calls are TRBV7-9 and TRBJ2-7, with 8 bases matching TRBD2. Looked up from germline, CDR1 is SEHNR and CDR2 is FQNEAQ (reference sequence). CDR3 length: 14 amino acids. Losses at the gene ends were 2 bases for V and 7 bases for J; bases not matched to a gene: 7. The CDR3 nucleotides read TGTGCCAGCAGCTTACCAGCGGGAGCTCGGGAGCAGTACTTC. Protein sequence: CASSLPAGAREQYF.

This rearrangement joins TRBV6-4 to TRBJ1-6; no reliable D call. V lost 0 bases, J lost 9 bases, and 6 bases lay in between. Germline lookup yields CDR1 MRHNA and CDR2 SNTAGT. The length of the CDR3 is 13 residues. The chain's CDR3 is CASSDSIGSPLHF. The CDR3 DNA sequence: TGTGCCAGCAGTGACTCAATCGGTTCACCCCTCCACTTT.

This clonotype was recorded a few times. The chain combines TRBV15 with TRBJ1-1; D perhaps matches TRBD1 (5 bases). CDR3 length: 14 amino acids. Germline-derived CDR1 and CDR2 are LNHNV and YYDKDF (reference sequence). Trimming cost V 0 bases and J 3 bases, with 8 bases left between them. CDR3 DNA sequence: TGTGCCACCAGCAGAGATTTAGGGGACACTGAAGCTTTCTTT. Translation: CATSRDLGDTEAFF.

The rearrangement links TRBV11-2 to TRBJ2-1; 8 bases line up with TRBD1. Unmatched junction bases numbered 5, after V lost 4 bases and J lost 3 bases. The CDR3 sequence is 15 residues long. CDR1 and CDR2 (germline): SGHAT, FQNNGV. The CDR3 is CASSSRTGIYNEQFF. The CDR3 DNA reads as TGTGCCAGCAGCTCAAGGACAGGGATCTACAATGAGCAGTTCTTC. Complete variable domain (other parts from reference TRBV11-2 and TRBJ2-1): EAGVAQSPRYKIIEKRQSVAFWCNPISGHATLYWYQQILGQGPKLLIQFQNNGVVDDSQLPKDRFSAERLKGVDSTLKIQPAKLEDSAVYLCASSSRTGIYNEQFFGPGTRLTVL.

The table lists this clonotype with many counts. This chain links TRBV12-3 or TRBV12-4 with TRBJ2-1; perhaps TRBD2 as D (6 bases). The CDR3 consists of 15 residues. V shed 5 bases and J shed 4 bases, with 15 bases lying between them. The CDR3 DNA follows: TGTGCCAGCAGTACCGGGCTCCGGGGGTACAATGAGCAGTTCTTC. It translates to CASSTGLRGYNEQFF.

This clonotype was observed a handful of times. V is TRBV7-9 and J is TRBJ1-1; the D gene is possibly TRBD1 (6 bases). The V end was cut by 0 bases, the J end by 4 bases, with 12 bases between. The CDR3 covers 15 residues. Germline assignment: CDR1 SEHNR and CDR2 FQNEAQ (reference sequence). CDR3 DNA: TGTGCCAGCAGCTTAGCGCACAGGGTGGGCACTGAAGCTTTCTTT. Protein sequence: CASSLAHRVGTEAFF.

This clonotype was seen more than once but under ten times. The V gene is TRBV5-1, the J gene TRBJ1-1; D gene unclear. The CDR3 sequence is 15 residues long. The V gene lost 1 base and the J gene lost 0 bases, with 10 bases spanning the gap. Germline-derived CDR1 and CDR2 are SGHRS and YFSETQ. The CDR3 protein is CASSLTDSLNTEAFF. In nucleotides, the CDR3 is TGCGCCAGCAGCTTGACAGACTCCTTGAACACTGAAGCTTTCTTT.

V gene TRBV3-1 combines with J gene TRBJ1-6, with 7 bases matching TRBD1. The J segment lost 4 bases and the V segment lost 7 bases, leaving 10 bases of the junction unmatched. The CDR3 contains 16 residues. Germline CDR1 LGHDT, CDR2 YNNKEL (reference sequence). DNA for the CDR3: TGTGCCAGCAAGACCCACAGGGGAGCGTATAATTCACCCCTCCACTTT. Its translation: CASKTHRGAYNSPLHF.